This T cell receptor beta chain originates from a study of T-cell reconstitution after alpha-beta-depleted transplantation in children. General study results and limits: T cells produced anew were the main source of T-cell counts and diversity one year after transplant. As was reported, about two months after transplant, alpha-beta T cells came from several hundred expanded graft clones. For some patients, TCRbeta diversity was high at day 60 because of recipient T cells and thymic progenitors that survived.

Comments on this clonotype: Its antigen remains unknown. This may be a read error, as it is one base from a much larger clone.

J was trimmed by 5 bases and V by 10 bases; bases with no gene match: 14. There are 15 residues in the CDR3. Unique molecular identifiers tagged the TCRbeta library. TCRdb processed the PCR reads anew with MiXCR; each CDR3 protein has one entry. The sample carries approximately 300,000 distinct CDR3 sequences, approximately 10% recorded once. This TCR derives from a male patient aged 2 to 9 who had a stem cell transplant for chronic granulomatous disease, so the T cells may come from the graft donor. The sample was peripheral blood, taken 180 days after TCRalphabeta/CD19-depleted stem cell transplant. The chain carries TRBV12-3 or TRBV12-4 and TRBJ2-3; 8 positions match TRBD1. CDR3: CANRKTRGLEDTQYF. CDR3 coding DNA: TGTGCCAACAGAAAGACCAGGGGGCTGGAAGATACGCAGTATTTT.